The T cell receptor beta chain under discussion was sequenced for a study of cytomegalovirus exposure and HLA in healthy donors. 60 Vbeta and 13 Jbeta primers were used in PCR. TCRdb's table, derived via immunoSEQ multiplex PCR, lists solely in-frame clones and lacks some. Of some 220,000 clones in the sample, roughly 90% were seen once. Trimming took 4 bases from V and 6 from J; bases not matched to a gene: 11. The CDR3 consists of 15 residues. Per germline, CDR1 SGHRS and CDR2 YFSETQ. The chain has TRBV5-1 and TRBJ2-5, with 8 bases matching TRBD1. Sequences were obtained from PBMCs. This clonotype originated in a woman younger than 35 in good health and CMV-seronegative. CDR3 protein: CASSHKDRVDQTQYF. CDR3 DNA sequence: TGCGCCAGCAGCCACAAGGACAGGGTCGACCAGACCCAGTACTTC.